The rows below give T cell receptor beta chains drawn from one sample of a study of post-analysis software for immune sequencing data. TCRdb independently ran MiXCR on the PCR reads; one entry per CDR3 protein. The sample has about 540,000 distinct CDR3 sequences, around 31% seen once; the top ten hold about 5.6%. Input material: blood. These receptors were collected from a girl between 2 and 17 years old with multiple sclerosis. The CDR3 runs from the conserved cysteine through the conserved F or W. The order of the fields is J gene, V gene, clone size, CDR3 length, D gene, CDR3 protein, CDR3 DNA. D genes are given only for firm matches. Size tells how often a clone was seen (once, few, many) or the class of an expanded clone, and some rows leave it out.

TRBJ2-2,TRBV5-1,.,19,.,CASSPDPPTAKWDTGELFF,TGCGCCAGCAGCCCGGACCCCCCGACAGCGAAGTGGGACACCGGGGAGCTGTTTTTT
TRBJ1-3,TRBV29-1,once,14,.,CSASRGISGNTIYF,TGCAGCGCTTCTAGGGGGATCTCTGGAAACACCATATATTTT
TRBJ1-1,TRBV5-1,.,15,TRBD1,CASSRDSQPNTEAFF,TGCGCCAGCAGCCGGGACAGTCAGCCGAACACTGAAGCTTTCTTT
TRBJ1-2,TRBV4-2,.,13,.,CASSPDLNYGYTF,TGTGCCAGCAGCCCGGACTTAAACTATGGCTACACCTTC
TRBJ1-2,TRBV29-1,few,12,.,CSVVGEGYGYTF,TGCAGCGTTGTGGGAGAGGGCTATGGCTACACCTTC
TRBJ2-7,TRBV5-1,many,14,.,CASSLDPAAYEQYF,TGCGCCAGCAGCTTGGATCCCGCCGCCTACGAGCAGTACTTC
TRBJ2-7,TRBV2,.,15,.,CASRREYGSYNEQYF,TGTGCCAGCAGAAGAGAGTATGGCTCCTACAATGAGCAGTACTTC
TRBJ2-4,TRBV15,few,17,TRBD2,CATSRGPAGIAKNIQYF,TGTGCCACCAGCAGAGGTCCAGCGGGGATAGCCAAAAACATTCAGTACTTC
TRBJ2-3,TRBV12-3/TRBV12-4,.,15,TRBD2,CVSRSGGRVPDTQYF,TGTGTCAGCAGATCCGGTGGGAGGGTCCCAGATACGCAGTATTTT
TRBJ1-1,TRBV6-1,.,17,.,CASSGGEGTIWNTEAFF,TGTGCCAGCAGTGGAGGGGAGGGGACCATCTGGAACACTGAAGCTTTCTTT
TRBJ2-2,TRBV5-1,.,16,TRBD1,CASSLADRAVTGELFF,TGCGCCAGCAGCTTGGCGGACAGGGCTGTCACCGGGGAGCTGTTTTTT
TRBJ1-6,TRBV18,.,18,.,CASSPVGSSGRSNSPLHF,TGTGCCAGCTCACCAGTCGGGTCAAGTGGGCGAAGTAATTCACCCCTCCACTTT
TRBJ1-1,TRBV6-6,.,11,.,CASSGPGEAFF,TGTGCCAGCAGCGGGCCAGGTGAAGCTTTCTTT
TRBJ2-5,TRBV12-3/TRBV12-4,few,16,TRBD1,CASSWGTASYQETQYF,TGTGCCAGCAGTTGGGGGACAGCCTCGTACCAAGAGACCCAGTACTTC
TRBJ2-7,TRBV6-6,few,15,TRBD1,CASSYAPGQGYEQYF,TGTGCCAGCAGTTACGCCCCGGGACAGGGTTACGAGCAGTACTTC
TRBJ2-7,TRBV12-3/TRBV12-4,few,13,TRBD1,CASSTQGVYEQYF,TGTGCCAGCAGTACACAGGGGGTATACGAGCAGTACTTC
TRBJ2-6,TRBV5-1,few,14,.,CASELYSGANVLTF,TGCGCCAGCGAATTATACTCTGGGGCCAACGTCCTGACTTTC
TRBJ1-5,TRBV6-6,.,17,TRBD1,CASSRTGNVRLNQPQHF,TGTGCCAGCAGCCGGACAGGGAATGTTCGACTCAATCAGCCCCAGCATTTT
TRBJ2-7,TRBV6-5,.,13,.,CASRSQGSYEQYF,TGTGCCAGCAGGTCACAGGGTTCCTACGAGCAGTACTTC
TRBJ2-5,TRBV18,.,14,TRBD1,CASSPRGQKETQYF,TGTGCCAGCTCACCACGGGGACAGAAAGAGACCCAGTACTTC
TRBJ1-6,TRBV12-3/TRBV12-4,.,15,.,CASRKEGEGNSPLHF,TGTGCCAGCAGAAAGGAAGGGGAAGGGAATTCACCCCTCCACTTT
TRBJ2-3,TRBV7-8,few,12,TRBD1,CASSLGGGQEYF,TGTGCCAGCAGCTTAGGTGGGGGACAGGAGTATTTT
TRBJ2-5,TRBV7-9,.,13,.,CTSSLEGAKTQYF,TGTACCAGCAGCTTGGAGGGGGCCAAGACCCAGTACTTC
TRBJ2-5,TRBV11-2,.,13,.,CASSPRTYETQYF,TGTGCCAGCAGCCCCAGGACTTATGAGACCCAGTACTTC
TRBJ2-7,TRBV5-4,.,15,TRBD1,CASSVTGTGGYEQYF,TGTGCCAGCAGCGTAACCGGGACAGGGGGCTACGAGCAGTACTTC
TRBJ2-3,TRBV12-3/TRBV12-4,.,12,.,CPKRDSTDTQYF,TGTCCTAAAAGAGATAGCACAGATACGCAGTATTTT
TRBJ2-3,TRBV5-6,.,13,.,CASSLVLRTTQYF,TGTGCCAGCAGCTTGGTCCTGAGAACTACGCAGTATTTT
TRBJ2-7,TRBV20-1,.,18,TRBD1,CSADPGQGLSPYSYEQYF,TGCAGTGCGGATCCGGGACAGGGCCTTTCCCCTTATTCCTACGAGCAGTACTTC
TRBJ2-4,TRBV27,.,15,.,CASSSPGEAKNIQYF,TGTGCCAGCAGTTCCCCCGGGGAGGCCAAAAACATTCAGTACTTC
TRBJ1-1,TRBV3-1,.,15,.,CASSQERQGNTEAFF,TGTGCCAGCAGCCAAGAGCGGCAGGGGAATACTGAAGCTTTCTTT
TRBJ2-1,TRBV29-1,.,14,TRBD2,CSVGLAGTYNEQFF,TGCAGCGTTGGGCTAGCGGGAACCTACAATGAGCAGTTCTTC
TRBJ1-2,TRBV5-5,.,16,.,CASSLQQPGGGSGYTF,TGTGCCAGCAGCTTGCAGCAGCCCGGAGGTGGATCTGGCTACACCTTC
TRBJ2-3,TRBV6-5,.,18,.,CASSYSIGRGGPRVTQYF,TGTGCCAGCAGTTACTCGATAGGCAGGGGGGGGCCCAGGGTTACGCAGTATTTT
TRBJ1-2,TRBV20-1,few,15,.,CSASGYMRTTIGYTF,TGCAGTGCTAGCGGTTACATGAGGACAACGATAGGCTACACCTTC
TRBJ1-6,TRBV5-1,.,16,TRBD1,CASSLGDRRYNSPRHF,TGCGCCAGCAGCTTGGGGGACAGGAGATATAATTCACCCCGCCACTTT
TRBJ1-3,TRBV4-1,.,17,.,CASSQDGGFLSGNTIYF,TGCGCCAGCAGCCAAGACGGAGGGTTCCTCTCTGGAAACACCATATATTTT
TRBJ2-1,TRBV5-1,.,15,.,CASSQGTTSYNEQFF,TGCGCCAGCAGCCAAGGTACCACTTCCTACAATGAGCAGTTCTTC